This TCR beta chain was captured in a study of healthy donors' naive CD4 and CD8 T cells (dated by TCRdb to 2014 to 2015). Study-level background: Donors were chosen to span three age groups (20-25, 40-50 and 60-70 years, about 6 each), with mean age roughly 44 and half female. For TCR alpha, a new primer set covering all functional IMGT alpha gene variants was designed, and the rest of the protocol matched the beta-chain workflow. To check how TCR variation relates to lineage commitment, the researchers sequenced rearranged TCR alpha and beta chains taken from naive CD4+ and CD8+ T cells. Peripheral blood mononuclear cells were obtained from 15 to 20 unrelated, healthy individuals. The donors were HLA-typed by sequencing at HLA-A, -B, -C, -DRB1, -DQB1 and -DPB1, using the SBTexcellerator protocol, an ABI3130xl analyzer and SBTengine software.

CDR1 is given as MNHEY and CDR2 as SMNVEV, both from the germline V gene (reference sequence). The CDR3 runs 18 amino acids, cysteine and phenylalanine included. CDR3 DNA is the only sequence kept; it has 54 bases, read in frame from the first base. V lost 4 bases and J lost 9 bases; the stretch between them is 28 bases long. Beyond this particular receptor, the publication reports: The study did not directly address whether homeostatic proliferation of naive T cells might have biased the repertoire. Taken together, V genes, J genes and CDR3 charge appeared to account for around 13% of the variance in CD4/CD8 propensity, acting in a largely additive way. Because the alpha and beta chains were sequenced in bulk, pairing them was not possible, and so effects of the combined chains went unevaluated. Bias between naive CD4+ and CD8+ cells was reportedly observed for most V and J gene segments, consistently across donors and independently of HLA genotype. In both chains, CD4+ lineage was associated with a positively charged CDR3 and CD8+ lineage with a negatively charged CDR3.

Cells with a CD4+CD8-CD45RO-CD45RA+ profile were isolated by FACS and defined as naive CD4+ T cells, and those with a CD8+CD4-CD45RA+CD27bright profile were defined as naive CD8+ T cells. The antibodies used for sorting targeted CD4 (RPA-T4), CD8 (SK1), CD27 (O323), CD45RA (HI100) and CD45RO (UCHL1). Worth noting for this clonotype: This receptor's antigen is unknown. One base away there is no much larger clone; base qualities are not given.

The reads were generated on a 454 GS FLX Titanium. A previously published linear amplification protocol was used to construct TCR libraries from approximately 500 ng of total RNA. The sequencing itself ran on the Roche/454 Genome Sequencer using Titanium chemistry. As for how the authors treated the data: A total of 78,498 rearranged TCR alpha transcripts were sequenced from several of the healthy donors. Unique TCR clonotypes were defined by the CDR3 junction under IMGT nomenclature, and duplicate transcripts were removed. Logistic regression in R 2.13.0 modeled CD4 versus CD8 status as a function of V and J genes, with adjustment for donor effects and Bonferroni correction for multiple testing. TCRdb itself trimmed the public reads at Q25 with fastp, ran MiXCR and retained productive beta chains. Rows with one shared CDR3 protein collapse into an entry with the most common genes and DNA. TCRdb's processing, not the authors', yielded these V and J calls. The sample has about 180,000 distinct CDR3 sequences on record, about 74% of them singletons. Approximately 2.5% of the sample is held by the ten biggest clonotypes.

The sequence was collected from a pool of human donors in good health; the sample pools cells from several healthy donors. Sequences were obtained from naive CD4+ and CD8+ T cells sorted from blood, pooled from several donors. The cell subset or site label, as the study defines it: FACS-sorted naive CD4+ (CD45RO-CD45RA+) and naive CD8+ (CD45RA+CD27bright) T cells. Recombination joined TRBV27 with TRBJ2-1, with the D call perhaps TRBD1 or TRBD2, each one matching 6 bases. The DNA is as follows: TGTGCCAGCAGTTCCCTCCCTGGTAGGGGCGCAAGGGGGGTTGAGCAGTTCTTC. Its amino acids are CASSSLPGRGARGVEQFF.